Following are 32 T cell receptor beta chains from one sample sequenced in a study of Graves' ophthalmopathy and Graves' hyperthyroidism. The study amplified TCR beta CDR3 regions using RNA transcripts. HTBI-primed RT-PCR formed the first round, and a multiplex PCR formed the second. TCRdb re-analysed the multiplex PCR reads in MiXCR, keeping a single row per CDR3 protein. The table includes over a million distinct CDR3 sequences, 35% to 45% detected once. Sequencing was performed on peripheral blood or thyroid tissue (not recorded which). Source of these receptors: an adult man with Graves' hyperthyroidism.

This chain joins TRBV20-1 and TRBJ1-1, with unresolved D. CDR1 is DFQATT and CDR2 is SNEGSKA in the germline V gene (reference sequence). The V end lost 6 bases, the J end lost 1 base, and 18 bases lay between the germline ends. The CDR3 runs 15 residues. The CDR3 DNA is TGCAGTGCCCCGTATGAGTGGATTCGGAACACTGAAGCTTTCTTT. As protein: CSAPYEWIRNTEAFF.

This clonotype has a count of ten or more. The rearrangement links TRBV4-1 to TRBJ1-4; no firm D call. Germline-derived CDR1 and CDR2 are MGHRA and YSYEKL. V lost 4 bases to trimming and J lost 4 bases, with 10 bases between them. The CDR3 runs to 14 residues. The CDR3 sequence: CASSRRLYNEKLFF. For the CDR3, the DNA is TGCGCCAGCAGCCGCCGACTGTATAATGAAAAACTGTTTTTT.

This clonotype occurred many times. The chain couples TRBV10-1 to TRBJ1-2; no definite D call. CDR3 length: 14 residues. Trimming shortened V by 6 bases and J by 1 base, and 12 bases separated the two germline ends. CDR1 WNHNN and CDR2 SYGVQD come from the germline V gene (reference sequence). CDR3 nucleotides: TGCGCCAGCAGCCCAGGTTCACTTAACTATGGCTACACCTTC. Its translation: CASSPGSLNYGYTF.

This clonotype was counted only a few times. This chain connects TRBV20-1 to TRBJ2-2, with 12 bases lining up with TRBD1. Germline trimming cut 0 bases from V and 7 bases from J; bases unmatched to any gene: 6. From germline, CDR1 is DFQATT and CDR2 SNEGSKA (reference sequence). The CDR3 length is 16 residues. The DNA of the CDR3 is TGCAGTGCTAGAGATTCGGGACAGGGGGCCGGCGGGGAGCTGTTTTTT. It specifies CSARDSGQGAGGELFF.

This clonotype has a count of ten or more. J is TRBJ1-1 and V is TRBV5-5, with 10 nucleotides matching TRBD1. Losses at the gene ends were 4 bases for V and 3 bases for J; bases not matched to a gene: 3. This CDR3 is built from 14 residues. Looked up from germline, CDR1 is SGHKS and CDR2 is YYEKEE (reference sequence). CDR3 bases: TGTGCCAGCAGCCGAGGACAGGGGGACACTGAAGCTTTCTTT. Translated, it gives CASSRGQGDTEAFF.

This clonotype was picked up many times. The gene calls are TRBV7-9 and TRBJ2-5; 7 positions agree with TRBD2. CDR3 length: 16 amino acids. CDR1 is SEHNR, CDR2 FQNEAQ, per germline (reference sequence). V lost 1 base and J lost 5; bases outside the gene matches: 10. CDR3 protein: CASSLDVSGPSETQYF. CDR3 bases: TGTGCCAGCAGCTTAGACGTTAGCGGGCCCTCGGAGACCCAGTACTTC.

V is TRBV7-9 and J is TRBJ2-7, with D maybe TRBD1 (6 bases). This CDR3 is 12 amino acids long. Trimming took off 5 bases at V and 6 bases at J, with 11 bases between the two ends. Germline CDR1 and CDR2: SEHNR and FQNEAQ (reference sequence). DNA of the CDR3: TGTGCCAGCAGCAAACAGGGTGGCGAGCAGTACTTC. Translating it yields CASSKQGGEQYF.

The chain has TRBV4-1 and TRBJ2-7, with D possibly being TRBD2 (5 bases). Germline loops: CDR1 MGHRA, CDR2 YSYEKL. The CDR3 totals 16 residues. The V end was cut by 3 bases, the J end by 0 bases, with 15 bases between. The CDR3 sequence: CASSQSGPGNSYEQYF. The CDR3 nucleotides are TGCGCCAGCAGCCAGTCAGGCCCGGGAAACTCCTACGAGCAGTACTTC.

V usage is TRBV4-1 and J usage is TRBJ1-6; D might be TRBD1 (5 bases). The germline gives CDR1 MGHRA, CDR2 YSYEKL. V dropped 3 bases and J dropped 7 bases, with 16 bases sitting between them. The CDR3 is 16 amino acids. This CDR3 reads CASSHNTVGTNSPLHF. DNA of the CDR3: TGCGCCAGCAGCCACAATACCGTTGGGACCAATTCACCCCTCCACTTT.

V gene TRBV20-1 combines with J gene TRBJ1-1; D is ambiguous. This CDR3 is 13 amino acids long. V was cut by 1 base and J by 3 bases, with 9 bases left in between. CDR1 DFQATT and CDR2 SNEGSKA come from the germline V gene (reference sequence). The CDR3 loop reads CSARGNWHTEAFF. In DNA form, the CDR3 reads TGCAGTGCTAGAGGGAATTGGCACACTGAAGCTTTCTTT.

The chain joins TRBV11-2 to TRBJ1-1; no firm D call. Trimming cost V 5 bases and J 11 bases, with 21 bases left between them. The CDR3 spans 14 residues. Germline CDR1 SGHAT, CDR2 FQNNGV. The CDR3 loop is CASSPIVSIGVAFF. CDR3 bases: TGTGCCAGCAGCCCTATAGTTTCTATTGGGGTCGCTTTCTTT.

The rearrangement links TRBV7-9 to TRBJ1-1; maybe TRBD1 (6 bases). The length of the CDR3 is 15 residues. Germline CDR1 is SEHNR and CDR2 is FQNEAQ (reference sequence). Trimming removed 3 bases at V and 3 bases at J, with 14 bases between. The CDR3 here is CASSLRGGADTEAFF. The CDR3 DNA reads as TGTGCCAGCAGCTTGAGGGGGGGCGCGGACACTGAAGCTTTCTTT.

The chain is built from TRBV11-2 and TRBJ2-7; D tentatively reads TRBD1 or TRBD2 (5 bases each). The germline CDR1 and CDR2 sequences are SGHAT and FQNNGV. This CDR3 has 15 amino acids. The germline V and J ends were trimmed by 0 bases and 2 bases, with 11 bases remaining between them. The CDR3, as DNA: TGTGCCAGCAGCTTAGAAGGGACCCGCACCTACGAGCAGTACTTC. It is translated as CASSLEGTRTYEQYF. Complete variable domain (other parts from reference TRBV11-2 and TRBJ2-7): EAGVAQSPRYKIIEKRQSVAFWCNPISGHATLYWYQQILGQGPKLLIQFQNNGVVDDSQLPKDRFSAERLKGVDSTLKIQPAKLEDSAVYLCASSLEGTRTYEQYFGPGTRLTVT.

The V call is TRBV24-1, the J call TRBJ2-7, with a weak D call TRBD1 (5 bases). The closer fit of TRBJ2-1 to the DNA end suggests the J call may be wrong. Germline-derived CDR1 and CDR2 are KGHDR and SFDVKD. The CDR3 contains 14 residues. The CDR3 DNA sequence: TGTGCCACCAGTGTAACGGCAGGGCGCAATGAGCAGTTCTTC. Its translation: CATSVTAGRNEQFF.

Many counts were recorded for this clonotype. V and J are TRBV20-1 and TRBJ2-7; 8 nucleotides align to TRBD1. Trimming took 6 bases from V and 0 from J; bases not matched to a gene: 7. The germline CDR1 and CDR2 sequences are DFQATT and SNEGSKA (reference sequence). The CDR3 is 14 amino acids. The CDR3 loop reads CSALGQENSYEQYF. CDR3 bases: TGCAGTGCGTTGGGACAGGAAAACTCCTACGAGCAGTACTTC.

The V call is TRBV7-8, the J call TRBJ2-7; the D is unclear. V gave up 0 bases and J gave up 1 base, with 7 bases separating them. Per germline, CDR1 SGHVS and CDR2 FQNEAQ. The CDR3 runs to 14 residues. The CDR3 DNA is TGTGCCAGCAGCTTAGCGTTGGTTTCCTACGAGCAGTACTTC. This codes for CASSLALVSYEQYF.

The table lists this clonotype with many counts. This chain links TRBV10-3 with TRBJ2-5; maybe TRBD1 (7 bases). The germline V gene encodes CDR1 ENHRY and CDR2 SYGVKD. V lost 6 bases and J lost 1, with 15 bases in between. The CDR3 is 15 residues long. This CDR3 is CAIREGAGGQETQYF. The DNA of the CDR3 is TGTGCCATCAGGGAGGGGGCAGGAGGCCAAGAGACCCAGTACTTC.

This chain connects TRBV20-1 to TRBJ2-5, with 9 positions matching TRBD2. Germline loops: CDR1 DFQATT, CDR2 SNEGSKA (reference sequence). The V gene end was trimmed by 1 base and the J gene end by 2 bases; junction bases not matched to a gene: 14. This CDR3 region has 18 residues. This CDR3 reads CSARVVLAGETLQETQYF. The DNA for the CDR3 is TGCAGTGCTAGAGTAGTTTTAGCGGGGGAGACCCTACAAGAGACCCAGTACTTC.

V usage is TRBV29-1 and J usage is TRBJ2-2; TRBD2 aligns across 9 bases. This CDR3 contains 14 residues. Germline V gene sequence: CDR1 SQVTM, CDR2 ANQGSEA. V was pared by 8 bases and J by 1 base, with 5 bases of the junction left unmatched. CDR3 loop: CSLRLAENTGELFF. In DNA form, the CDR3 reads TGCAGCTTGCGACTAGCGGAGAACACCGGGGAGCTGTTTTTT.

Ten or more counts support this clonotype. The V and J genes are TRBV7-9 and TRBJ2-5; D gene ambiguous. CDR3 size: 15 residues. Germline V CDR1 and CDR2: SEHNR, FQNEAQ (reference sequence). Trimming pared 1 base from V and 2 bases from J, leaving 11 bases between. In nucleotides, the CDR3 is TGTGCCAGCAGCTTAGGAGGTCTCAGTCAAGAGACCCAGTACTTC. Amino acids: CASSLGGLSQETQYF.

This clonotype was picked up a small number of times. The chain links TRBV5-1 to TRBJ2-3; D is unresolved. The V gene lost 5 bases and the J gene lost 0 bases, with 10 bases spanning the gap. CDR3 length: 14 amino acids. Germline V gene lookup returns CDR1 SGHRS and CDR2 YFSETQ. This chain's CDR3 is CASSSGPSTDTQYF. The CDR3 DNA sequence: TGCGCCAGCAGTTCCGGTCCTAGCACAGATACGCAGTATTTT. The whole variable domain, remainder taken from reference TRBV5-1 and TRBJ2-3, is KAGVTQTPRYLIKTRGQQVTLSCSPISGHRSVSWYQQTPGQGLQFLFEYFSETQRNKGNFPGRFSGRQFSNSRSEMNVSTLELGDSALYLCASSSGPSTDTQYFGPGTRLTVL.

The CDR3 reads CASSLSGYRGYTF. DNA for the CDR3: TGTGCCAGCAGTTTATCGGGCTACCGTGGCTACACCTTC. The gene calls are TRBV27 and TRBJ1-2; D gene unclear. Germline CDR1 reads MNHEY; CDR2 reads SMNVEV (reference sequence). Trimming pared 0 bases from V and 7 bases from J, leaving 9 bases between. The CDR3 is 13 amino acids.

In this sample, this clonotype turned up many times. The chain joins TRBV29-1 to TRBJ2-7; a possible D gene is TRBD1 (6 bases). V was shortened by 5 bases and J by 0 bases, with 11 bases between the two germline ends. There are 13 residues in the CDR3. Germline assignment: CDR1 SQVTM and CDR2 ANQGSEA. Here the CDR3 DNA reads TGCAGCGTTTACGGACAGAGCTCCTACGAGCAGTACTTC. Amino acid sequence: CSVYGQSSYEQYF.

This clonotype came up many times. J is TRBJ1-2 and V is TRBV4-2, with unresolved D. V dropped 0 bases and J dropped 8 bases, with 13 bases sitting between them. CDR3 size: 14 residues. Germline lookup yields CDR1 LGHNA and CDR2 YNFKEQ. CDR3 sequence (DNA): TGTGCCAGCAGCCAAGACCCCTCACGAACGGGCTACACCTTC. It encodes CASSQDPSRTGYTF.

The chain recombines TRBV10-3 with TRBJ1-5, with 8 bases fitting TRBD1. This CDR3 is 15 amino acids long. Germline-derived CDR1 and CDR2 are ENHRY and SYGVKD. The ends lost 6 bases at V and 2 bases at J; junction bases unmatched: 6. The CDR3 loop is CAISRQGTGNQPQHF. The CDR3 coding sequence is TGTGCCATCAGCCGACAGGGGACCGGCAATCAGCCCCAGCATTTT.

This clonotype was seen at least ten times. The gene calls are TRBV5-6 and TRBJ2-7, with 11 positions matching TRBD1. J was trimmed by 2 bases and V by 1 base; bases with no gene match: 2. This CDR3 region has 15 residues. Germline V CDR1 and CDR2: SGHDT, YYEEEE. CDR3: CASSLQGQGAYEQYF. DNA for the CDR3: TGTGCCAGCAGCTTGCAGGGACAGGGGGCCTACGAGCAGTACTTC. Drawing the rest from reference TRBV5-6 and TRBJ2-7, the complete variable domain is DAGVTQSPTHLIKTRGQQVTLRCSPKSGHDTVSWYQQALGQGPQFIFQYYEEEERQRGNFPDRFSGHQFPNYSSELNVNALLLGDSALYLCASSLQGQGAYEQYFGPGTRLTVT.

As to this clonotype: Its ends do not fully match the called genes, so a read error is possible. V is TRBV10-3 and J is TRBJ2-2; weak D call: TRBD2 (6 bases). Germline V CDR1 and CDR2: ENHRY, SYGVKD. The CDR3 contains 15 residues. This CDR3 is CASSPTQGLTGEPFF. The CDR3 coding sequence is TGTGCCAGCAGCCCTACTCAGGGACTCACCGGGGAGCCGTTTTTT.

The V and J genes are TRBV14 and TRBJ2-7, with D possibly being TRBD1 (5 bases). Germline CDR1 is SGHDN and CDR2 is FVKESK. Between the trimmed V and J ends, which lost 8 bases and 7 bases, there was a span of 18 bases. The CDR3 runs 13 residues. For the CDR3, the DNA is TGTGCCAGCTCACCACCAGGGAAGGTGGAGCAGTACTTC. This codes for CASSPPGKVEQYF.

The table lists this clonotype with many counts. J is TRBJ2-7 and V is TRBV15; D possibly corresponds to TRBD2 (5 bases). The length of the CDR3 is 14 residues. The V end lost 3 bases, the J end lost 3 bases, and 12 bases lay between the germline ends. Germline loops: CDR1 LNHNV, CDR2 YYDKDF (reference sequence). As DNA, the CDR3 is TGTGCCACCAGCAGCCTCGGACTTCACTACGAGCAGTACTTC. Protein sequence: CATSSLGLHYEQYF.

Points on this clonotype: At one end the junction does not follow the germline gene, possibly because of a read error. The gene calls are TRBV27 and TRBJ1-2; D may be TRBD1 (5 bases). Germline-derived CDR1 and CDR2 are MNHEY and SMNVEV (reference sequence). The CDR3 extends over 14 amino acids. This chain's CDR3 is CATKQETANHGYTF. The CDR3 DNA is TGTGCCACCAAACAGGAGACAGCTAACCATGGCTACACCTTC.

For this clonotype: The DNA is left out, because the CDR3 cannot be placed on it with certainty; the CDR3 is given as TCRdb lists it. This chain uses TRBV9 with TRBJ1-2; the table's TRBD1 call for D was not verified on the DNA. The CDR3 has 15 amino acids, counting both end residues. The germline V gene encodes CDR1 SGDLS and CDR2 YYNGEE. CDR3 region: CASSFGPGQGFGYTF.

This chain joins TRBV25-1 and TRBJ1-6; TRBD1 is a possible D gene (6 bases). V lost 3 bases and J lost 11, with 11 bases in between. There are 13 residues in the CDR3. Per germline, CDR1 MGHDK and CDR2 SYGVNS. The CDR3 nucleotides are TGTGCCAGCAGTGACGGGGGCCATCCACCCCTCCACTTT. It yields the protein CASSDGGHPPLHF. The full variable domain, in which reference TRBV25-1 and TRBJ1-6 provide the parts outside the CDR3, is EADIYQTPRYLVIGTGKKITLECSQTMGHDKMYWYQQDPGMELHLIHYSYGVNSTEKGDLSSESTVSRIRTEHFPLTLESARPSHTSQYLCASSDGGHPPLHFGNGTRLTVT.